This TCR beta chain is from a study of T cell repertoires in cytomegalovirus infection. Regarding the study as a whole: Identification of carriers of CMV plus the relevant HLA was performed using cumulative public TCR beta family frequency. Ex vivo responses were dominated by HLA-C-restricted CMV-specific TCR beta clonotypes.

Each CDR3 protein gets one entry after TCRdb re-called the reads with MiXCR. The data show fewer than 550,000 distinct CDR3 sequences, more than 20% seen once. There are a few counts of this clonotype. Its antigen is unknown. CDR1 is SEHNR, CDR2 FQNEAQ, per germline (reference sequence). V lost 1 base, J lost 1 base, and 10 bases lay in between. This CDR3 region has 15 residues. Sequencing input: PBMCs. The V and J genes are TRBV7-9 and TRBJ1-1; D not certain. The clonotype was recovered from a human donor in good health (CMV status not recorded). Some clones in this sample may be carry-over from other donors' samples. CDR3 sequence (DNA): TGTGCCAGCAGCTTAGGTTGGCGGGGGAACACTGAAGCTTTCTTT. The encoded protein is CASSLGWRGNTEAFF. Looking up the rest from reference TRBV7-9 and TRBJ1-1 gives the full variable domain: DTGVSQNPRHKITKRGQNVTFRCDPISEHNRLYWYRQTLGQGPEFLTYFQNEAQLEKSRLLSDRFSAERPKGSFSTLEIQRTEQGDSAMYLCASSLGWRGNTEAFFGQGTRLTVV.